What follows are 21 T cell receptor beta chains derived from one specimen sequenced in a study of cytomegalovirus exposure and HLA in healthy donors. 13 Jbeta primers and 60 Vbeta primers were used for the PCR. Here immunoSEQ multiplex PCR was the method, and the copy in TCRdb shows in-frame clones only, minus some. The table lists roughly 120,000 clones, roughly 62% of them singletons. Specimen: PBMCs. The receptor source for this set is a man aged 30 to 39 in good health and CMV-seropositive.

The chain is built from TRBV7-6 and TRBJ2-5; D gene uncertain. V was pared by 5 bases and J by 4 bases, with 11 bases between. The CDR3 consists of 13 residues. Germline V gene data show CDR1 as SGHVS and CDR2 as FNYEAQ. CDR3 sequence reads: CASSPPGIETQYF. DNA of the CDR3: TGTGCCAGCAGCCCCCCCGGTATAGAGACCCAGTACTTC.

Worth noting for this clone: One junction end does not reproduce the germline sequence, and a read error may be involved. This rearrangement joins TRBV7-7 to TRBJ2-5, with TRBD1 as a possible D gene (5 bases). CDR1 and CDR2 from the germline V gene are SSHAT and FNYEAQ (reference sequence). The CDR3 runs to 13 residues. CDR3 region: CASSRQYQETQYF. The CDR3 region has the DNA TGTGCTAGCAGCAGACAGTACCAAGAGACCCAGTACTTC. The full variable domain, completed using reference TRBV7-7 and TRBJ2-5, is GAGVSQSPRYKVTKRGQDVTLRCDPISSHATLYWYQQALGQGPEFLTYFNYEAQPDKSGLPSDRFSAERPEGSISTLTIQRTEQRDSAMYRCASSRQYQETQYFGPGTRLLVL.

This clone has just a few counts. This chain joins TRBV9 and TRBJ2-1, with 13 positions matching TRBD2. The CDR3 covers 16 residues. The V segment lost 4 bases and the J segment 10 bases; nucleotides outside the gene matches: 11. Germline assignment: CDR1 SGDLS and CDR2 YYNGEE. CDR3 sequence: CASSPSGLAGVDEQFF. CDR3 coding DNA: TGTGCCAGCAGCCCCTCAGGACTAGCGGGAGTTGACGAGCAGTTCTTC.

The chain couples TRBV15 to TRBJ2-3, with 8 bases aligning to TRBD2. The CDR3 covers 17 residues. V lost 0 bases and J lost 8; bases outside the gene matches: 13. The germline V gene has CDR1 LNHNV and CDR2 YYDKDF (reference sequence). The CDR3 sequence: CATSRESGSRPQATQYF. In DNA, the CDR3 is TGTGCCACCAGCAGAGAGAGCGGGAGCCGGCCACAAGCTACGCAGTATTTT.

The rearrangement links TRBV7-2 to TRBJ2-1; perhaps TRBD2 as D (5 bases). Germline V lookup: CDR1 SGHTA, CDR2 FQGNSA. Trimming stripped 1 base from V and 10 bases from J, with 17 bases between. The CDR3 has 15 amino acids. The CDR3 bases are TGTGCCAGCAGCTTAGTTCTTACGGGAAACGGGGAGCAGTTCTTC. This encodes CASSLVLTGNGEQFF. The variable domain in full, with the rest retrieved from reference TRBV7-2 and TRBJ2-1, is GAGVSQSPSNKVTEKGKDVELRCDPISGHTALYWYRQSLGQGLEFLIYFQGNSAPDKSGLPSDRFSAERTGGSVSTLTIQRTQQEDSAVYLCASSLVLTGNGEQFFGPGTRLTVL.

V is TRBV5-1 and J is TRBJ2-5, with 8 positions matching TRBD2. Germline assignment: CDR1 SGHRS and CDR2 YFSETQ. V was clipped by 4 bases and J by 4 bases; unmatched bases: 9. CDR3 length equals 15 residues. The CDR3: CASSTARGGGETQYF. As DNA, the CDR3 is TGCGCCAGCAGCACAGCCCGGGGGGGCGGAGAGACCCAGTACTTC.

The chain is built from TRBV28 and TRBJ2-1; 10 bases line up with TRBD2. There are 16 residues in the CDR3. Looked up from germline, CDR1 is MDHEN and CDR2 is SYDVKM. Trimming at V came to 5 bases and at J to 3 bases, leaving 7 bases not matched to a gene. CDR3 region: CASSPPSGSRYNEQFF. DNA for the CDR3: TGTGCCAGCAGTCCCCCTAGCGGGAGCCGCTACAATGAGCAGTTCTTC.

A few counts support this clone. The J gene is TRBJ2-5, the V gene TRBV5-6; D not certain. The germline V and J ends were trimmed by 4 bases and 3 bases, with 4 bases remaining between them. From germline, CDR1 is SGHDT and CDR2 YYEEEE. CDR3 size: 11 residues. In DNA, the CDR3 is TGTGCCAGCAGCCAGAAAGAGACCCAGTACTTC. Residues: CASSQKETQYF.

The chain links TRBV10-3 to TRBJ1-3; D is undetermined. The germline V gene encodes CDR1 ENHRY and CDR2 SYGVKD. V lost 0 bases and J 0 bases, leaving 9 bases between the germline ends. This CDR3 has 16 residues. The CDR3 here is CAISESSLYSGNTIYF. DNA for the CDR3: TGTGCCATCAGTGAGTCAAGCTTGTACTCTGGAAACACCATATATTTT.

The chain uses TRBV6-6 and TRBJ2-5; no clear D. Matching the DNA end better, TRBJ2-7 makes the J call doubtful. Germline V gene data show CDR1 as MNHNY and CDR2 as SVGAGI (reference sequence). This CDR3 contains 12 residues. In nucleotides, the CDR3 is TGTGCCAGCAGTTACCCCCGATACGAGCAGTACTTC. It translates to CASSYPRYEQYF.

This sequence joins TRBV6-1 and TRBJ2-5, with 10 bases identical to TRBD2. CDR1 is MNHNS and CDR2 is SASEGT in the germline V gene. The CDR3 runs 17 residues. The J segment lost 2 bases and the V segment lost 2 bases, leaving 8 bases of the junction unmatched. The CDR3 loop reads CASSESPAGGGQETQYF. The CDR3 DNA reads as TGTGCCAGCAGTGAATCTCCAGCGGGAGGGGGTCAAGAGACCCAGTACTTC.

The chain links TRBV15 to TRBJ2-7; D is ambiguous. V lost 0 bases and J 3 bases, leaving 12 bases between the germline ends. This CDR3 has 15 residues. Germline assignment: CDR1 LNHNV and CDR2 YYDKDF (reference sequence). CDR3 region: CATSRDFAASYEQYF. The CDR3 bases are TGTGCCACCAGCAGAGATTTCGCAGCTAGCTACGAGCAGTACTTC.

This sequence joins TRBV11-3 and TRBJ1-3; unclear D gene. CDR1 SGHNT and CDR2 YENEEA come from the germline V gene. V was cut by 1 base and J by 6 bases, with 7 bases left in between. The CDR3 length is 13 residues. The CDR3 DNA reads TGTGCCAGCAGCTTAGGGGAGGCAAACACCATATATTTT. It translates to CASSLGEANTIYF.

This clone has more than one count but fewer than ten. The chain recombines TRBV5-6 with TRBJ1-2, with a tentative D call TRBD1 (6 bases). CDR3 length: 14 residues. Germline CDR1 and CDR2: SGHDT and YYEEEE. V was pared by 4 bases and J by 4 bases, with 14 bases between. Here the CDR3 DNA reads TGTGCCAGCAGCCGAAAAGGGACAAGCTATGGCTACACCTTC. This codes for CASSRKGTSYGYTF.

The chain is built from TRBV11-2 and TRBJ2-3; D is undetermined. The CDR3 is 13 amino acids. CDR1 is SGHAT and CDR2 is FQNNGV in the germline V gene. Trimming removed 2 bases at V and 2 bases at J, with 5 bases between. As DNA, the CDR3 is TGTGCCAGCAGCTTATTCTACACAGATACGCAGTATTTT. It specifies CASSLFYTDTQYF.

This clone has more than one count but fewer than ten. This rearrangement joins TRBV7-2 to TRBJ2-7; maybe TRBD1 (6 bases). Trimming took 5 bases from V and 1 from J, leaving 15 bases between them. Germline CDR1 is SGHTA and CDR2 is FQGNSA. This CDR3 is 15 amino acids long. The CDR3 here is CASSASGTRSYEQYF. In nucleotides, the CDR3 is TGTGCCAGCAGCGCATCCGGGACACGGTCCTACGAGCAGTACTTC.

The genes are TRBV2 and TRBJ2-7; 8 nucleotides align to TRBD1. The germline gives CDR1 SNHLY, CDR2 FYNNEI. Germline trimming cut 6 bases from V and 0 bases from J; bases unmatched to any gene: 7. The CDR3 runs to 15 residues. The CDR3 reads CASSEDRVGSYEQYF. The CDR3 nucleotides read TGTGCCAGCAGCGAGGACAGGGTGGGCTCCTACGAGCAGTACTTC.

This clone was seen more than once but under ten times. The V and J genes are TRBV4-1 and TRBJ2-7; D gene ambiguous. V dropped 2 bases and J dropped 3 bases, with 11 bases sitting between them. The CDR3 has 14 residues. In germline, CDR1 is MGHRA, CDR2 YSYEKL. The CDR3 spells CASSQSVRSYEQYF. The CDR3 DNA sequence: TGCGCCAGCAGCCAAAGTGTGCGGAGCTACGAGCAGTACTTC.

The chain is built from TRBV4-2 and TRBJ2-5; perhaps TRBD2 as D (5 bases). Matching the DNA end better, TRBJ2-7 makes the J call doubtful. This CDR3 has 15 residues. The germline gives CDR1 LGHNA, CDR2 YNFKEQ. The CDR3 coding sequence is TGTGCCAGCAGCCAAGACAGGCTAGCCCCCTACGAGCAGTACTTC. Translating it yields CASSQDRLAPYEQYF.

This clone has only a few counts. The chain links TRBV28 to TRBJ1-3, with 7 positions matching TRBD1. From germline, CDR1 is MDHEN and CDR2 SYDVKM. CDR3 length: 14 residues. Unmatched junction bases numbered 2, after V lost 5 bases and J lost 1 base. CDR3 nucleotides: TGTGCCAGCAGTGAGACAGGGTCTGGAAACACCATATATTTT. Encoded protein: CASSETGSGNTIYF.

The V and J genes are TRBV27 and TRBJ2-7; D might be TRBD2 (6 bases). The CDR3 is 14 amino acids. The germline V gene encodes CDR1 MNHEY and CDR2 SMNVEV (reference sequence). V lost 6 bases, J lost 4 bases, and 16 bases lay in between. The CDR3 here is CASRLSGVPYEQYF. DNA of the CDR3: TGTGCCAGCAGACTTAGCGGAGTGCCTTACGAGCAGTACTTC.